This passage covers 15 T cell receptor beta chains from one sample sequenced in a study of cytomegalovirus exposure and HLA in healthy donors. The study ran its PCR with 60 Vbeta and 13 Jbeta primers. Produced via immunoSEQ multiplex PCR; TCRdb's table is partial and in-frame only. The table shows around 100,000 clones, with approximately 70% occurring only once. The sample consisted of PBMCs. These receptors originate from a man under 40 in good health and CMV-seropositive.

CDR3 in DNA: TGCGCCAGCAGCTTGGTATCCCAGGACAGGGCCGACAGTGGCTACACCTTC. This translates into CASSLVSQDRADSGYTF. The chain joins TRBV5-1 to TRBJ1-2; 8 bases fit TRBD1. Germline V gene lookup returns CDR1 SGHRS and CDR2 YFSETQ. CDR3 length equals 17 residues. After removal of 0 bases from V and 7 bases from J, the junction contained 14 bases not matched to a gene. The whole variable domain, remainder taken from reference TRBV5-1 and TRBJ1-2, is KAGVTQTPRYLIKTRGQQVTLSCSPISGHRSVSWYQQTPGQGLQFLFEYFSETQRNKGNFPGRFSGRQFSNSRSEMNVSTLELGDSALYLCASSLVSQDRADSGYTFGSGTRLTVV.

The chain recombines TRBV4-1 with TRBJ1-2; D uncertain. This CDR3 is 15 amino acids long. Germline V gene data show CDR1 as MGHRA and CDR2 as YSYEKL. V was clipped by 0 bases and J by 9 bases, with 17 bases between them. CDR3 nucleotide sequence: TGCGCCAGCAGCCAAGATCGGGAATCCATTAGTCGCTACACCTTC. Translated: CASSQDRESISRYTF.

The chain couples TRBV7-2 to TRBJ2-7; D is undetermined. V shed 2 bases and J shed 0 bases, with 11 bases lying between them. The CDR3 runs to 15 residues. Germline values: CDR1 SGHTA, CDR2 FQGNSA. CDR3 bases: TGTGCCAGCAGCTTAATAGCTACGAGCTCCTACGAGCAGTACTTC. Encoded protein: CASSLIATSSYEQYF.

The V and J genes are TRBV2 and TRBJ2-2, with D tentatively TRBD1 (5 bases). CDR1 and CDR2 (germline): SNHLY, FYNNEI. Trimming took off 3 bases at V and 7 bases at J, with 12 bases between the two ends. The CDR3 consists of 14 residues. The CDR3 DNA is TGTGCCAGCAGTGAGTTTAGGGGAAACGGGGAGCTGTTTTTT. Its translation: CASSEFRGNGELFF.

The CDR3 sequence: CASSQEAASGGWEQYF. The CDR3 DNA reads as TGCGCCAGCAGCCAAGAAGCGGCTAGCGGGGGGTGGGAGCAGTACTTC. This chain links TRBV4-1 with TRBJ2-5; 11 nucleotides align to TRBD2. Germline CDR1 and CDR2: MGHRA and YSYEKL. V dropped 0 bases and J dropped 11; count of bases not matched to a gene: 11. The CDR3 sequence is 16 residues long.

As concerns this clone: At one end, the junction sequence differs from germline, possibly due to a read error. This chain connects TRBV7-9 to TRBJ2-1, with D maybe TRBD1 (6 bases). Germline V gene sequence: CDR1 SEHNR, CDR2 FQNEAQ (reference sequence). CDR3 length equals 11 residues. The CDR3: CSSFTGNEQFF. In DNA, the CDR3 is TGTTCCAGCTTTACAGGGAATGAGCAGTTCTTC.

This chain connects TRBV7-9 to TRBJ2-7; D perhaps matches TRBD1 (6 bases). The germline CDR1 and CDR2 sequences are SEHNR and FQNEAQ (reference sequence). This CDR3 is 15 amino acids long. Trimming took 4 bases from V and 3 from J, leaving 16 bases between them. The CDR3 nucleotides read TGTGCCAGCAGCTCGGACAGCCTTGGACGCTACGAGCAGTACTTC. Its protein product is CASSSDSLGRYEQYF.

This chain uses TRBV5-4 with TRBJ2-5, with 8 bases lining up with TRBD1. The ends lost 4 bases at V and 7 bases at J; junction bases unmatched: 15. From germline, CDR1 is SGHNT and CDR2 YYREEE (reference sequence). This CDR3 is 16 amino acids long. The CDR3 loop reads CASSLGQGAIKGTQYF. CDR3 nucleotides: TGTGCCAGCAGCCTCGGACAGGGCGCTATCAAAGGGACCCAGTACTTC.

The rearrangement links TRBV9 to TRBJ1-3, with D uncertain. The germline V and J ends were trimmed by 4 bases and 0 bases, with 14 bases remaining between them. Per the germline V gene, CDR1 is SGDLS and CDR2 is YYNGEE. This CDR3 has 16 amino acids. The CDR3 region is CASSHTPASSGNTIYF. The CDR3 bases are TGTGCCAGCAGCCATACGCCGGCTAGCTCTGGAAACACCATATATTTT.

The sample holds a few counts of this clone. The rearrangement uses TRBV19 and TRBJ1-3, with TRBD1 matching over 7 bases. The CDR3 has 15 amino acids. The V and J ends lost 9 bases and 0 bases, in that order; junction bases with no gene match: 8. Germline assignment: CDR1 LNHDA and CDR2 SQIVND (reference sequence). CDR3 residues: CARTPTGVSGNTIYF. The CDR3 DNA is TGTGCCAGGACCCCCACAGGGGTCTCTGGAAACACCATATATTTT.

The chain combines TRBV7-2 with TRBJ2-5, with TRBD2 identical over 13 bases. Germline V gene sequence: CDR1 SGHTA, CDR2 FQGNSA. J gave up 7 bases and V 2 bases, and 16 bases lay outside the gene matches. This CDR3 contains 19 residues. The CDR3 is CASSLNNILAGGPYGTQYF. CDR3 DNA: TGTGCCAGCAGCTTAAATAATATACTAGCGGGAGGGCCTTATGGGACCCAGTACTTC.

The chain combines TRBV19 with TRBJ2-5; 7 bases are shared with TRBD1. The CDR3 extends over 15 amino acids. V lost 0 bases and J lost 5; bases outside the gene matches: 6. From germline, CDR1 is LNHDA and CDR2 SQIVND (reference sequence). The CDR3 region is CASSIEGRGYETQYF. The DNA of the CDR3 is TGTGCCAGTAGTATAGAGGGCAGGGGGTATGAGACCCAGTACTTC.

The table lists this clone with a few counts. This rearrangement joins TRBV5-1 to TRBJ2-2; 10 bases agree with TRBD2. The J segment lost 7 bases and the V segment lost 4 bases, leaving 10 bases of the junction unmatched. Germline assignment: CDR1 SGHRS and CDR2 YFSETQ. The CDR3 sequence is 16 residues long. CDR3 sequence: CASSTSGRASGGELFF. The CDR3 nucleotides read TGCGCCAGCAGCACCAGCGGGAGGGCCTCAGGCGGGGAGCTGTTTTTT.

The chain is built from TRBV28 and TRBJ1-2; 7 nucleotides match TRBD1. Germline V gene lookup returns CDR1 MDHEN and CDR2 SYDVKM. V was pared by 5 bases and J by 4 bases, with 10 bases of the junction left unmatched. The CDR3 has 15 residues. CDR3 amino acids: CASSVPTTGVYGYTF. The CDR3 nucleotides are TGTGCCAGCAGTGTTCCGACTACAGGGGTCTATGGCTACACCTTC.

The chain has TRBV9 and TRBJ2-1, with D possibly being TRBD2 (6 bases). V lost 4 bases and J 1 base, leaving 12 bases between the germline ends. The germline CDR1 and CDR2 sequences are SGDLS and YYNGEE. The CDR3 is 15 amino acids. CDR3 protein: CASSKSGPSYNEQFF. CDR3 sequence (DNA): TGTGCCAGCAGCAAGAGCGGGCCGTCCTACAATGAGCAGTTCTTC.